This entry concerns a single T cell receptor beta chain. No antigen is known for it. Base qualities are not at hand, and no much larger clone is one base apart. Each donor gave one peripheral blood draw, averaging approximately 120 mL, which was collected into heparinised tubes. A BD FACSAria II was used to sort naive, central memory, regulatory and stem cell-like memory CD4+ T cells with a panel that included CD45RO, CCR7, CD25, CD127, CD95 and CD27. A purity above 95% was achieved for all sorted populations. PBMCs were separated immediately by Lymphoprep density gradient centrifugation and were stained directly, without being cultured. To minimize batch effects, samples were stained and sorted in pairs, one healthy donor with one patient per experiment. Deletion took 6 bases off V and 1 base off J, with a span of 24 bases between the germline ends. The germline V gene encodes CDR1 MDHEN and CDR2 SYDVKM. The CDR3 has 18 amino acids, counting the end cysteine and phenylalanine. Only the CDR3 region is kept as DNA, spanning 54 bases read in frame from base 1.

The data stem from a study of beta chain features in type 1 diabetes (dated by TCRdb to between 2018 and 2020). For the study in its entirety: Mean age, gender distribution, total cell number and subset yield were not different between patients and healthy donors. A total of approximately 100,000,000 sorted cells were examined across all samples, and the number of cells per subset was strongly correlated with RNA yield. Whereas all 30 or so donors provided naive and central memory subsets, regulatory and stem cell-like memory subsets were isolated from just 8 patients and roughly eight healthy donors. The study compared TCRB repertoires of sorted circulating CD4+ T cell subsets between recently diagnosed type 1 diabetes patients and matched healthy donors. Broader findings and caveats from the paper: Naive, central memory and regulatory TCRB repertoires appeared to be more alike among patients than among healthy donors. HLA sub-analyses involved small numbers of individuals, so any influence of HLA type on TCRB rearrangement remained unresolved. A moderate but significant shortening of TCRB CDR3 length was observed in type 1 diabetes patients in all four CD4+ subsets. At VDJ recombination sites, type 1 diabetes patients had fewer insertions and more deleted nucleotides, which implies abnormalities in thymic rearrangement. Shorter templates might have been favored by PCR, but patient and control samples were amplified and corrected together, so both groups would have been affected equally by any skew. Because cDNA was sequenced instead of genomic DNA, activated cells with high expression could be over-represented, although the groups did not differ in activation or CD3 levels.

The High Capacity cDNA Reverse Transcription Kit was used to reverse transcribe all of the isolated RNA, meaning that expressed TCRB transcripts were what got sequenced. Naive, central memory and regulatory T cell samples underwent deep immunoSEQ sequencing, averaging about 3.57 million total reads per sample. Sorted cells were lysed in RLT buffer and RNA was extracted with DNase-treated RNeasy Micro or Mini kits, depending on cell number. Each cell subset was processed on its own to prevent cross-contamination, while patient and healthy donor samples were processed together. The immunoSEQ multiplex PCR was used to amplify TCRB sequences from cDNA, generating 87-bp fragments that spanned the CDR3 region. Sequencing of the amplicons was done on the Illumina HiSeq platform. The authors' analysis ran thus. Synthetic template baselines were used to correct PCR bias computationally, reads within Hamming distance 2 were collapsed together, and singletons that could not be merged were discarded. Reads were aligned against IMGT to assign V, D and J genes, CDR3 length and insertions or deletions at six rearrangement sites. Within each subset, clonotype counts were normalized to sorted cell number, and only after that were true diversity and Gini coefficients computed with the tcR R package. Repertoire sharing was quantified using the overlap coefficient calculated on TCRB nucleotide sequences. The clones in this table, taken by TCRdb from immuneACCESS, are in-frame only. Not every clone is retained; where verified, under half of the shortfall comes from an unresolved V gene, and the cause of the rest is unknown. That table is the source of V, J and clone size, and D and trimming were worked out from the DNA. The sample records around 180,000 clones, 10% to 15% of which are singletons. Approximately 0.62% of the sample lies in the top ten.

The chain is encoded by TRBV28 joined to TRBJ1-2; TRBD1 is perhaps the D gene, given 5 matching bases. Sequenced input: central memory CD4+ T cells from blood. The TCR was taken from a woman between 18 and 29 years old in good health. Read as DNA, the sequence is TGTGCCAGCAGAACCCCTCCCGGGGCTCGGAGGGGTAACTATGGCTACACCTTC. This sequence encodes CASRTPPGARRGNYGYTF.